A selection of T cell receptor beta chains follows, all from one sample in a study of blood T cells in healthy people across ages. TCRdb re-called the 5' RACE reads with MiXCR, one entry per CDR3 protein. Altogether 550,000 to 650,000 distinct CDR3 sequences are present, about 30% being singletons, with the ten largest covering approximately 14%. Sequenced sample: blood. The receptors stem from a woman of 80 years or more in good health. CDR3s include the opening cysteine and the closing phenylalanine or tryptophan. A D gene is named only where the DNA matches it firmly. Clone size is stated in some rows and not others, as once, few, many or a class when expanded.

clone_size: once; d_call: .; v_call: TRBV6-1; j_call: TRBJ2-2; cdr3_length: 15; cdr3_nt: TGTGCCAGCAGGGTCCCCAGGGGACTAACCGGGGAGCTGTTTTTT; cdr3_aa: CASRVPRGLTGELFF
clone_size: .; d_call: TRBD2; v_call: TRBV7-3; j_call: TRBJ2-3; cdr3_length: 16; cdr3_nt: TGTGCCAGCAGCCCACTAGCGGGCCTTAGCACAGATACGCAGTATTTT; cdr3_aa: CASSPLAGLSTDTQYF
clone_size: many; d_call: TRBD2; v_call: TRBV4-2; j_call: TRBJ2-1; cdr3_length: 15; cdr3_nt: TGTGCCAGCAGCCAAGGGGGGGGGGGATACAATGAGCAGTTCTTC; cdr3_aa: CASSQGGGGYNEQFF
clone_size: .; d_call: .; v_call: TRBV20-1; j_call: TRBJ1-3; cdr3_length: 12; cdr3_nt: TGCAGTGCCGGGTTTTCTGGAAACGCCATATATTTT; cdr3_aa: CSAGFSGNAIYF
clone_size: many; d_call: TRBD1; v_call: TRBV5-1; j_call: TRBJ2-5; cdr3_length: 15; cdr3_nt: TGCGCCAGCAGCTTGGGAACAGGGGCTCTCGAGACCCAGTACTTC; cdr3_aa: CASSLGTGALETQYF
clone_size: .; d_call: .; v_call: TRBV4-1; j_call: TRBJ1-4; cdr3_length: 15; cdr3_nt: TGCGCCAGCAGCCAAGTTAGAGCAACTAATGAAAAACTGTTTTTT; cdr3_aa: CASSQVRATNEKLFF
clone_size: many; d_call: .; v_call: TRBV27; j_call: TRBJ2-3; cdr3_length: 15; cdr3_nt: TGTGCCAGCAGTTTAGCTGGACCTCCCCGGGATACGCAGTATTTT; cdr3_aa: CASSLAGPPRDTQYF
clone_size: many; d_call: TRBD2; v_call: TRBV20-1; j_call: TRBJ2-5; cdr3_length: 13; cdr3_nt: TGCAGTGCTCCCGGACTAGCGGGGGATACCCAGTACTTC; cdr3_aa: CSAPGLAGDTQYF
clone_size: many; d_call: .; v_call: TRBV2; j_call: TRBJ2-7; cdr3_length: 14; cdr3_nt: TGTGCCAGCAGCCCCGCGCTTCTACCCTACGAGCAGTACTTC; cdr3_aa: CASSPALLPYEQYF
clone_size: many; d_call: TRBD2; v_call: TRBV20-1; j_call: TRBJ2-3; cdr3_length: 15; cdr3_nt: TGCAGTGCCTCCCAGCTAGCGGGGGGTCCAGATACGCAGTATTTT; cdr3_aa: CSASQLAGGPDTQYF
clone_size: few; d_call: TRBD2; v_call: TRBV12-3/TRBV12-4; j_call: TRBJ2-3; cdr3_length: 17; cdr3_nt: TGTGCCAGCAGTTTACTAGCGGGGGGGCTTGGGGCAGATACGCAGTATTTT; cdr3_aa: CASSLLAGGLGADTQYF
clone_size: few; d_call: TRBD1; v_call: TRBV5-5; j_call: TRBJ1-5; cdr3_length: 19; cdr3_nt: TGTGCCTGCAGCTTGGGAGACAGGGGGCTGATAGGGAGCAATCAGCCCCAGCATTTT; cdr3_aa: CACSLGDRGLIGSNQPQHF
clone_size: many; d_call: .; v_call: TRBV20-1; j_call: TRBJ2-3; cdr3_length: 14; cdr3_nt: TGCAGTGCCACGGGGCCTCTCAGCACAGATACGCAGTATTTT; cdr3_aa: CSATGPLSTDTQYF
clone_size: once; d_call: .; v_call: TRBV7-8; j_call: TRBJ2-3; cdr3_length: 17; cdr3_nt: TGTGCCTGCAGCTTACCGGTTAACAGGGTGGCCCCAGATACGCAGTATTTT; cdr3_aa: CACSLPVNRVAPDTQYF
clone_size: many; d_call: .; v_call: TRBV28; j_call: TRBJ2-1; cdr3_length: 13; cdr3_nt: TGTGCCAGCACGGGGCTCTCTTACAATGAGCAGTTCTTC; cdr3_aa: CASTGLSYNEQFF
clone_size: .; d_call: .; v_call: TRBV7-8; j_call: TRBJ1-3; cdr3_length: 13; cdr3_nt: TGTGCCAGCAGCTTAGCGGTAGTGCCGGCCATATATTTT; cdr3_aa: CASSLAVVPAIYF
clone_size: many; d_call: TRBD2; v_call: TRBV6-1; j_call: TRBJ2-1; cdr3_length: 18; cdr3_nt: TGTGCCAGCAGCCTATTCCATTATCCGGGCGGGGGGGTAAATGAGCAGTTCTTC; cdr3_aa: CASSLFHYPGGGVNEQFF
clone_size: many; d_call: TRBD1; v_call: TRBV5-4; j_call: TRBJ1-1; cdr3_length: 14; cdr3_nt: TGTGCCAGCCGCCAGGACAGGGGGAGGACTGAAGCTTTCTTT; cdr3_aa: CASRQDRGRTEAFF
clone_size: .; d_call: .; v_call: TRBV15; j_call: TRBJ2-7; cdr3_length: 13; cdr3_nt: TGTGCCACCAGCAGAGATGGGGCGCGCGAGCAGTACTTC; cdr3_aa: CATSRDGAREQYF
clone_size: .; d_call: TRBD2; v_call: TRBV7-9; j_call: TRBJ2-5; cdr3_length: 16; cdr3_nt: TGTGCCAGCAGCTTACGAGGAGCGGGGGGGCAGGATGAGCAGTACTTC; cdr3_aa: CASSLRGAGGQDEQYF
clone_size: many; d_call: .; v_call: TRBV25-1; j_call: TRBJ2-7; cdr3_length: 10; cdr3_nt: TGTGCCACCGAGGGTTACGAGCAGTACTTC; cdr3_aa: CATEGYEQYF
clone_size: many; d_call: .; v_call: TRBV20-1; j_call: TRBJ2-5; cdr3_length: 15; cdr3_nt: TGCAGTGCTAGTGATCCCCGGGACGGACAAGAGACCCAGTACTTC; cdr3_aa: CSASDPRDGQETQYF
clone_size: .; d_call: TRBD1; v_call: TRBV5-1; j_call: TRBJ2-1; cdr3_length: 17; cdr3_nt: TGCGCCAGCAGCAGCCTTCCCGGGACAGAATACTACAATGAGCAGTTCTTC; cdr3_aa: CASSSLPGTEYYNEQFF
clone_size: many; d_call: .; v_call: TRBV29-1; j_call: TRBJ1-5; cdr3_length: 14; cdr3_nt: TGCAGCGTCGGGGACTTTGTAAGCAATCAGCCCCAGCATTTT; cdr3_aa: CSVGDFVSNQPQHF
clone_size: .; d_call: .; v_call: TRBV5-5; j_call: TRBJ2-3; cdr3_length: 17; cdr3_nt: TGTGCCAGCAGCTTGTATGATGGACTCCGGGGCACAGATACGCAGTATTTT; cdr3_aa: CASSLYDGLRGTDTQYF
clone_size: .; d_call: TRBD1; v_call: TRBV5-1; j_call: TRBJ2-2; cdr3_length: 14; cdr3_nt: TGCGCCAGCGGGGACAGATCGAACACCGGGGAGCTGTTTTTT; cdr3_aa: CASGDRSNTGELFF
clone_size: .; d_call: .; v_call: TRBV30; j_call: TRBJ1-2; cdr3_length: 15; cdr3_nt: TGTGCCTGGAGTGTACGTCGGGGGGAACACTATGGCTACACCTTC; cdr3_aa: CAWSVRRGEHYGYTF
clone_size: few; d_call: TRBD2; v_call: TRBV11-1; j_call: TRBJ2-7; cdr3_length: 17; cdr3_nt: TGTGCCAGCAGCAAGAGACTAGCGGGCCAAACGGGGAATGAGCAGTACTTC; cdr3_aa: CASSKRLAGQTGNEQYF
clone_size: few; d_call: TRBD2; v_call: TRBV20-1; j_call: TRBJ2-7; cdr3_length: 17; cdr3_nt: TGCAGTGCTCTACCGGGACTAGCGGGGGGGGGCGGCTACGAGCAGTACTTC; cdr3_aa: CSALPGLAGGGGYEQYF
clone_size: many; d_call: TRBD2; v_call: TRBV7-6; j_call: TRBJ2-3; cdr3_length: 15; cdr3_nt: TGTGCCAGCAGCCAGCCAGCGGGGGGGCAAGATACGCAGTATTTT; cdr3_aa: CASSQPAGGQDTQYF
clone_size: many; d_call: .; v_call: TRBV7-9; j_call: TRBJ1-2; cdr3_length: 13; cdr3_nt: TGTGCCAGCAGCCCCCCGGTTGACTATGGCTACACCTTC; cdr3_aa: CASSPPVDYGYTF
clone_size: .; d_call: .; v_call: TRBV28; j_call: TRBJ1-4; cdr3_length: 13; cdr3_nt: TGTGCCAGCAGTTCCCGGACAGAGGAAAAACTGTTTTTT; cdr3_aa: CASSSRTEEKLFF
clone_size: .; d_call: TRBD2; v_call: TRBV7-2; j_call: TRBJ2-7; cdr3_length: 17; cdr3_nt: TGTGCCAGCAGGTCCGGACTAGCGGGTCCTATCCGTGACGAGCAGTACTTC; cdr3_aa: CASRSGLAGPIRDEQYF
clone_size: many; d_call: TRBD1; v_call: TRBV13; j_call: TRBJ2-6; cdr3_length: 18; cdr3_nt: TGTGCCAGCAGCCGACAGGACAGGGCTGGACCTGGGGCCAACGTCCTGACTTTC; cdr3_aa: CASSRQDRAGPGANVLTF
clone_size: many; d_call: .; v_call: TRBV7-2; j_call: TRBJ2-3; cdr3_length: 14; cdr3_nt: TGTGCCAGCAGCAGGACGGGCTTCACAGATACGCAGTATTTT; cdr3_aa: CASSRTGFTDTQYF
clone_size: .; d_call: .; v_call: TRBV24-1; j_call: TRBJ2-3; cdr3_length: 17; cdr3_nt: TGTGCCACCAGTCCTGACCAGGGGTTTTCTAGCACAGATACGCAGTATTTT; cdr3_aa: CATSPDQGFSSTDTQYF
clone_size: many; d_call: .; v_call: TRBV7-2; j_call: TRBJ1-4; cdr3_length: 15; cdr3_nt: TGTGCCAGCAGGTTAGGACCCACATTGGGTGAAAAACTGTTTTTT; cdr3_aa: CASRLGPTLGEKLFF
clone_size: many; d_call: .; v_call: TRBV7-2; j_call: TRBJ1-2; cdr3_length: 13; cdr3_nt: TGTGCCAGCTCACCCCAGGGTGGATATGGCTACACCTTC; cdr3_aa: CASSPQGGYGYTF
clone_size: .; d_call: TRBD1; v_call: TRBV6-5; j_call: TRBJ1-1; cdr3_length: 13; cdr3_nt: TGTGCCAGCAACCCAGGGGGGGCCACTGAAGCTTTCTTT; cdr3_aa: CASNPGGATEAFF
clone_size: .; d_call: .; v_call: TRBV5-5; j_call: TRBJ2-5; cdr3_length: 14; cdr3_nt: TGTGCCAGCAGCTTTGAGAGATTCCAAGAGACCCAGTACTTC; cdr3_aa: CASSFERFQETQYF
clone_size: many; d_call: .; v_call: TRBV20-1; j_call: TRBJ2-3; cdr3_length: 15; cdr3_nt: TGCAGTGCTAGCGGTGGGGAAGGTCACACAGATACGCAGTATTTT; cdr3_aa: CSASGGEGHTDTQYF
clone_size: .; d_call: .; v_call: TRBV7-9; j_call: TRBJ1-5; cdr3_length: 16; cdr3_nt: TGTGCCAGCAGCTTGTGGGAGTCTGAAGACAATCAGCCCCAGCATTTT; cdr3_aa: CASSLWESEDNQPQHF
clone_size: many; d_call: .; v_call: TRBV5-5; j_call: TRBJ2-1; cdr3_length: 15; cdr3_nt: TGTGCCAGCAGCTCCCGCTCCTACGGGGGCAATGAGCAGTTCTTC; cdr3_aa: CASSSRSYGGNEQFF
clone_size: many; d_call: .; v_call: TRBV18; j_call: TRBJ2-5; cdr3_length: 15; cdr3_nt: TGTGCCAGCTCACCACCGAACAGGGGAGGAGAGACCCAGTACTTC; cdr3_aa: CASSPPNRGGETQYF
clone_size: .; d_call: .; v_call: TRBV11-2; j_call: TRBJ1-5; cdr3_length: 14; cdr3_nt: TGTGCCAGCAGCTTAGATGGGACGTATCAGCCCCAGCATTTT; cdr3_aa: CASSLDGTYQPQHF